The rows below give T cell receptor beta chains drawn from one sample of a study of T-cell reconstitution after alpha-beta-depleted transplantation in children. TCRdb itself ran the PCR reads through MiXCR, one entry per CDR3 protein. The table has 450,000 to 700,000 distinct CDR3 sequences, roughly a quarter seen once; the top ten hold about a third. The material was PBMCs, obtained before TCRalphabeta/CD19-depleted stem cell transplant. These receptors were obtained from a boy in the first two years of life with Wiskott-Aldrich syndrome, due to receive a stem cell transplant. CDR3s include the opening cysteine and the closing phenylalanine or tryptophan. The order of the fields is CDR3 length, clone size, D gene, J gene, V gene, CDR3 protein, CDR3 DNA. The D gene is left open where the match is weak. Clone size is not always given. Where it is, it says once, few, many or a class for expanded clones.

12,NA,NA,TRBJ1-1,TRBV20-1,CSARQGNAEAFF,TGCAGTGCTAGACAGGGGAACGCTGAAGCTTTCTTT
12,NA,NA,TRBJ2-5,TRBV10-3,CAISEGSGTQYF,TGTGCCATCAGTGAGGGGAGTGGGACCCAGTACTTC
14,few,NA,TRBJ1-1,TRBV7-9,CASSPFGGNTEAFF,TGTGCCAGCAGCCCGTTCGGTGGGAACACTGAAGCTTTCTTT
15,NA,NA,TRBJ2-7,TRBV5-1,CASSDPGGSSYEQYF,TGCGCCAGCAGCGACCCCGGGGGAAGCTCCTACGAGCAGTACTTC
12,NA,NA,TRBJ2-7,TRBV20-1,CSARGPRDEQYF,TGCAGTGCACGGGGGCCCAGGGACGAGCAGTACTTC
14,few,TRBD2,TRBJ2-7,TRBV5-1,CASSFGGRAAEQYF,TGCGCCAGCAGCTTTGGGGGGAGGGCCGCCGAGCAGTACTTC
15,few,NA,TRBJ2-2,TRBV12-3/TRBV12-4,CASSLVRANTGELFF,TGTGCCAGCAGTTTAGTCCGGGCGAACACCGGGGAGCTGTTTTTT
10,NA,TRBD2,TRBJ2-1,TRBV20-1,CSAGGGPGFF,TGCAGTGCTGGGGGAGGGCCTGGGTTCTTC
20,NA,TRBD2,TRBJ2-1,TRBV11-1,CASSPNPGTSAKSSYNEQFF,TGTGCCAGCAGCCCAAATCCTGGGACTAGCGCGAAAAGCTCCTACAATGAGCAGTTCTTC
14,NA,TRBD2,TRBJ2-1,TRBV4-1,CASRRTSDYNEQFF,TGCGCCAGCAGGAGGACTAGCGACTACAATGAGCAGTTCTTC
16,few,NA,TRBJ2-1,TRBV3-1,CASSQQSKLEGNEQFF,TGTGCCAGCAGCCAACAGAGTAAGTTAGAGGGGAATGAGCAGTTCTTC
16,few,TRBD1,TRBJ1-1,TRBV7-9,CASSPGTGNMNTEAFF,TGTGCCAGCAGCCCCGGGACAGGTAACATGAACACTGAAGCTTTCTTT
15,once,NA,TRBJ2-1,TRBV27,CASSYSLRIGDEQFF,TGTGCCAGCAGTTATAGTCTTCGCATCGGCGATGAGCAGTTCTTC
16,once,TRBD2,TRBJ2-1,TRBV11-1,CASSGIAGGSYNEQFF,TGTGCCAGCAGCGGAATAGCGGGGGGCTCCTACAATGAGCAGTTCTTC
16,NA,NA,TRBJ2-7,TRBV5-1,CASSSLPPGGPNEQYF,TGCGCCAGCAGCTCCCTCCCCCCCGGTGGGCCCAACGAGCAGTACTTC
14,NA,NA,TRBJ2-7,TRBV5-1,CASSSAGSTYEQYF,TGCGCCAGCAGCTCGGCAGGGTCGACCTACGAGCAGTACTTC
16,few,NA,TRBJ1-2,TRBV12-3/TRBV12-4,CASSLVGRGRVYGYTF,TGTGCCAGCAGTTTAGTCGGACGGGGGCGCGTCTATGGCTACACCTTC
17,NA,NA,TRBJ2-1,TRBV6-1,CASTQWGNRAVGNEQFF,TGTGCCAGCACCCAGTGGGGAAACCGAGCGGTGGGGAATGAGCAGTTCTTC
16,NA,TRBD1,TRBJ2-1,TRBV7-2,CASSSVPGQGYVEQFF,TGTGCCAGCAGTTCAGTCCCGGGACAGGGATATGTTGAGCAGTTCTTC
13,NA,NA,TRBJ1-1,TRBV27,CASSFLAVTEAFF,TGTGCCAGCAGTTTTTTGGCGGTCACTGAAGCTTTCTTT
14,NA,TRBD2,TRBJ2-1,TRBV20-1,CSAQTSGRADEQFF,TGCAGTGCCCAGACTAGCGGGAGGGCCGATGAGCAGTTCTTC
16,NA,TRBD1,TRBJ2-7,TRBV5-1,CASSTSWTGGLYEQYF,TGCGCCAGCAGCACGTCTTGGACAGGGGGACTCTACGAGCAGTACTTC
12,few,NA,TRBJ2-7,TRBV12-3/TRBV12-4,CASSLTRSEQYF,TGTGCCAGCAGTTTAACTAGGAGCGAGCAGTACTTC
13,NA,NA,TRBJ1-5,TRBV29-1,CSVAPGVNQPQHF,TGCAGCGTTGCCCCAGGGGTCAATCAGCCCCAGCATTTT
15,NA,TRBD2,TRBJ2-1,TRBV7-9,CASSTVGTSGNEQFF,TGTGCCAGCAGCACCGTCGGGACTAGCGGCAATGAGCAGTTCTTC
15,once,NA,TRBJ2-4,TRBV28,CASSPRLLAKNIQYF,TGTGCCAGCAGTCCTCGTTTACTAGCCAAAAACATTCAGTACTTC
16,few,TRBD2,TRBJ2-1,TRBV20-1,CSARSRSGSRYNEQFF,TGCAGTGCTAGATCCCGTAGCGGGAGCAGGTACAATGAGCAGTTCTTC
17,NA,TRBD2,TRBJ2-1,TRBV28,CASSLFTGTSGYNEQFF,TGTGCCAGCAGTTTATTTACCGGGACTAGCGGGTACAATGAGCAGTTCTTC
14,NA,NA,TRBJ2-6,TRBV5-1,CASRWVDGANVLTF,TGCGCCAGCAGGTGGGTCGACGGGGCCAACGTCCTGACTTTC
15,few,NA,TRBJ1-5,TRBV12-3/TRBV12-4,CASSPGQASNQPQHF,TGTGCCAGCAGTCCGGGACAAGCTAGCAATCAGCCCCAGCATTTT
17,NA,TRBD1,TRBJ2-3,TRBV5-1,CASSLAGTGGGGDTQYF,TGCGCCAGCAGCTTGGCCGGGACAGGGGGCGGTGGAGATACGCAGTATTTT
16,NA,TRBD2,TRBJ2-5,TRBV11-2,CASSRLAGSYQETQYF,TGTGCCAGCAGCCGACTAGCGGGATCTTACCAAGAGACCCAGTACTTC
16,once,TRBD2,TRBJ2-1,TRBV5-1,CASSLISGSSYNEHFF,TGCGCCAGCAGCTTGATTAGCGGGAGTTCCTACAATGAGCACTTCTTC
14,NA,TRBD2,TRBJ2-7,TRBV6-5,CASSSAGAWYEQYF,TGTGCCAGCAGTTCTGCGGGAGCGTGGTACGAGCAGTACTTC
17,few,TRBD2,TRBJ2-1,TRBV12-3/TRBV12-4,CASSTTSGFEPFGEQFF,TGTGCCAGCAGCACGACTAGCGGCTTTGAGCCGTTCGGTGAGCAGTTCTTC